A single sample gave rise to the 9 T cell receptor beta chains below, sequenced in a study of T cell responses to AZD1222 COVID-19 vaccine (dated by TCRdb to the early 2020s). The time point tag for this specimen amounts to: baseline before first vaccination. Library preparation used the immunoSEQ multiplex PCR assay. In TCRdb, the immuneACCESS table is reduced to in-frame sequences with V and J assigned. These tables do not hold every clone; where another copy was compared, an unresolved V gene accounts for under half, and the others remain unexplained. Counted in this sample were about 180,000 clones; around nine tenths of them appeared once. Clones ranked in the top ten supply 2.6% of the sample. Sequenced here: peripheral blood, sampled on day 0 of AZD1222 vaccination. Every receptor here comes from an adult in good health.

The CDR3 reads CASSSPVGEQFF. CDR3 in DNA: TGTGCCAGCAGTTCTCCCGTTGGTGAGCAGTTCTTC. The rearrangement joins TRBV2 to TRBJ2-1, with no clear D. The germline CDR1 and CDR2 sequences are SNHLY and FYNNEI. Deletions cut 5 bases from V and 9 bases from J, with 11 bases between. The CDR3 has 12 residues.

The chain recombines TRBV12-3 or TRBV12-4 with TRBJ2-3; possibly TRBD2 for D (5 bases). The CDR3 is 13 residues long. The ends were cut back, 3 bases at V and 14 bases at J, with 18 bases in the middle. Here the CDR3 DNA reads TGTGCCAGCAGTTTCACGACCGGGTTAGGAGGGTATTTT. This encodes CASSFTTGLGGYF.

This chain joins TRBV7-9 and TRBJ1-1; D is unclear. The CDR3 consists of 8 residues. Looked up from germline, CDR1 is SEHNR and CDR2 is FQNEAQ (reference sequence). With 7 bases removed from V and 6 bases from J, the gap between germline ends came to 0 bases. The CDR3 is CASTEAFF. CDR3 nucleotide sequence: TGTGCCAGCACTGAAGCTTTCTTT.

V and J are TRBV6-5 and TRBJ2-7; 7 positions agree with TRBD1. The V gene end was trimmed by 4 bases and the J gene end by 4 bases; junction bases not matched to a gene: 7. The CDR3 covers 14 residues. The germline V gene encodes CDR1 MNHEY and CDR2 SVGAGI. CDR3 DNA: TGTGCCAGCAGTTCTCCGGGACAGACATACGAGCAGTACTTC. It encodes CASSSPGQTYEQYF.

The chain joins TRBV21-1 to TRBJ1-2. TRBV21-1 is given as a pseudogene. There are 11 residues in the CDR3. CDR3 sequence: CARVDGYGYTF. Here the CDR3 DNA reads TGTGCCAGGGTGGACGGCTATGGCTACACCTTC.

This chain uses TRBV5-1 with TRBJ1-3, with D perhaps matching TRBD1 (5 bases). This CDR3 is built from 14 residues. The germline V gene encodes CDR1 SGHRS and CDR2 YFSETQ. Trimming stripped 0 bases from V and 4 bases from J, with 8 bases between. This CDR3 is CASSLVQGGNTIYF. In DNA, the CDR3 is TGCGCCAGCAGCTTGGTTCAGGGAGGAAACACCATATATTTT.

The CDR3 coding sequence is TGTGCCAGCAGCTTCCTAGCGGGAGGTGGGTGGGAAACAGATACGCAGTATTTT. Translating it yields CASSFLAGGGWETDTQYF. This rearrangement joins TRBV7-8 to TRBJ2-3; TRBD2 matches at 11 bases. J gave up 3 bases and V 3 bases, and 11 bases lay outside the gene matches. Germline V CDR1 and CDR2: SGHVS, FQNEAQ. There are 18 residues in the CDR3.

This clone was seen only once. V and J are TRBV19 and TRBJ2-7; 11 bases are shared with TRBD2. CDR3 length equals 19 residues. Unmatched junction bases numbered 18, after V lost 5 bases and J lost 3 bases. The germline V gene encodes CDR1 LNHDA and CDR2 SQIVND (reference sequence). CDR3 DNA: TGTGCCAGTAGTCCCCGCCCGCTAGCGGGAGGAAACCAATACTACGAGCAGTACTTC. This codes for CASSPRPLAGGNQYYEQYF.

The J gene is TRBJ1-1, the V gene TRBV10-1, with 7 positions matching TRBD1. The CDR3 covers 14 residues. Germline V gene lookup returns CDR1 WNHNN and CDR2 SYGVQD (reference sequence). V was pared by 6 bases and J by 4 bases, with 8 bases of the junction left unmatched. Here the CDR3 DNA reads TGCGCCAGCAGCCTGAAGGCAGGGGGCACTGAAGCTTTCTTT. This translates into CASSLKAGGTEAFF.